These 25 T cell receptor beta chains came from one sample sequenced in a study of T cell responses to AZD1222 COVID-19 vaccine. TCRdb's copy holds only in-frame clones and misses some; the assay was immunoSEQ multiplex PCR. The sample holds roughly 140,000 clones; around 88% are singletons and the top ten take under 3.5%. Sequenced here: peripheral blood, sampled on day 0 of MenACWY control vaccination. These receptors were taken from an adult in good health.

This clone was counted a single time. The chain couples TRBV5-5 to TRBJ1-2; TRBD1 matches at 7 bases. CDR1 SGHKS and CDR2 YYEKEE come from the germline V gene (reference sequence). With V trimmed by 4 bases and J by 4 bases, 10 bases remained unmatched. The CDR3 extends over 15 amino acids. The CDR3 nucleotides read TGTGCCAGCAGCCCCCGGGAAGGGGGCTCCTATGGCTACACCTTC. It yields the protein CASSPREGGSYGYTF.

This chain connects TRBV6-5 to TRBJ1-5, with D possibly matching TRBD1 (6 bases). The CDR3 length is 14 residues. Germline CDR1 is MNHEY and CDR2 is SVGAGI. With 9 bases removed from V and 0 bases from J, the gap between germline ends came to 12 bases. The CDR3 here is CASSHRDSNQPQHF. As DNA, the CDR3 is TGTGCCAGTAGCCACAGGGATAGCAATCAGCCCCAGCATTTT.

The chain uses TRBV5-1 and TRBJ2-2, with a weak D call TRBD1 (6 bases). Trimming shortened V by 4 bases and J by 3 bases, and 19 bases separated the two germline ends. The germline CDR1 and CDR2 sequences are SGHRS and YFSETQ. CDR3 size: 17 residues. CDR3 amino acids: CASSNTPTGTYTGELFF. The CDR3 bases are TGCGCCAGCAGCAACACTCCCACAGGGACCTACACCGGGGAGCTGTTTTTT.

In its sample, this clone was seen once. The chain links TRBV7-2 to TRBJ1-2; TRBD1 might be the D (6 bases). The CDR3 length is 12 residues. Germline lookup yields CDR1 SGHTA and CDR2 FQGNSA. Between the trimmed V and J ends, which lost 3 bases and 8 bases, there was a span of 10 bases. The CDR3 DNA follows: TGTGCCAGCAGCTTCACGGGGGGCGGCTACACCTTC. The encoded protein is CASSFTGGGYTF.

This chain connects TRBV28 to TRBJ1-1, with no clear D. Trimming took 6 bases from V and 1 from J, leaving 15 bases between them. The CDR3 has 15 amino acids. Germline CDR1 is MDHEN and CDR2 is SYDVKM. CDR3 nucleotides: TGTGCCAGCAGCCCACTAGTGGCCGAGAACACTGAAGCTTTCTTT. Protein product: CASSPLVAENTEAFF.

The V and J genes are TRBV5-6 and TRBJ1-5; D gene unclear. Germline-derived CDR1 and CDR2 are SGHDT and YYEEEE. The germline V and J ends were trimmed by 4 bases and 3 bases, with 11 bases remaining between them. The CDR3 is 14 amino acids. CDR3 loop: CASSHGQHNQPQHF. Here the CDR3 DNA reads TGTGCCAGCAGCCATGGGCAGCACAATCAGCCCCAGCATTTT.

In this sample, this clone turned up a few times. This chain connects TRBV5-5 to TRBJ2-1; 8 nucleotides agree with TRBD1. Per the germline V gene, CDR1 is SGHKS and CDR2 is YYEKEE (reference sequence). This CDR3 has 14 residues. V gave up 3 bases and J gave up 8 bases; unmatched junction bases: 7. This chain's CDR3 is CASSSRQGLDEQFF. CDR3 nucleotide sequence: TGTGCCAGCAGCTCAAGACAGGGGCTGGATGAGCAGTTCTTC.

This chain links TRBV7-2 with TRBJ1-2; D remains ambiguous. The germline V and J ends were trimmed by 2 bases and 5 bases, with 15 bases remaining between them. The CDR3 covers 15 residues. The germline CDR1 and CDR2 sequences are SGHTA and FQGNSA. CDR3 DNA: TGTGCCAGCAGCTTATCATCGGGGTCGGGGTATGGCTACACCTTC. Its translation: CASSLSSGSGYGYTF. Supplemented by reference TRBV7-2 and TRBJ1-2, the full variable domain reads GAGVSQSPSNKVTEKGKDVELRCDPISGHTALYWYRQSLGQGLEFLIYFQGNSAPDKSGLPSDRFSAERTGGSVSTLTIQRTQQEDSAVYLCASSLSSGSGYGYTFGSGTRLTVV.

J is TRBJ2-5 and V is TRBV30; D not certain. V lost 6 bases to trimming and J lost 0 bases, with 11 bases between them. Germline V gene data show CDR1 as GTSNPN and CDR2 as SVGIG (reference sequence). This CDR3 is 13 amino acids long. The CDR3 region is CACLAANQETQYF. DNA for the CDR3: TGTGCCTGCCTCGCCGCGAACCAAGAGACCCAGTACTTC.

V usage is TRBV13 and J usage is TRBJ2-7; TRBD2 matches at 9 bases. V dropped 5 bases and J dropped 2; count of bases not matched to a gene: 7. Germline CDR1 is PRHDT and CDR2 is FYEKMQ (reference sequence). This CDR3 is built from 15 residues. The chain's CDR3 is CASSRGASGTYEQYF. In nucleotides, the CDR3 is TGTGCCAGCAGCCGCGGGGCTAGCGGGACCTACGAGCAGTACTTC.

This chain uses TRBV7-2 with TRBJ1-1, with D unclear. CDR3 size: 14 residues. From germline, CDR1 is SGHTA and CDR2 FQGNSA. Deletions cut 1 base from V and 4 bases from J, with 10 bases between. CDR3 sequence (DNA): TGTGCCAGCAGCTTAGAAGGCAGATCCACTGAAGCTTTCTTT. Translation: CASSLEGRSTEAFF.

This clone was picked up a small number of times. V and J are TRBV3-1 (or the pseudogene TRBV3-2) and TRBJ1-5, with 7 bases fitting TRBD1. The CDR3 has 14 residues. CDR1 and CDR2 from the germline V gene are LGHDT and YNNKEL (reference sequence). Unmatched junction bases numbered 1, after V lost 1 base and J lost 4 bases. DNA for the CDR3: TGTGCCAGCAGCCAAGGGGGACAGAATCAGCCCCAGCATTTT. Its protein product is CASSQGGQNQPQHF.

The CDR3 sequence is CASSRGEEGYTF. In DNA form, the CDR3 reads TGTGCCAGCAGCCGCGGCGAGGAGGGCTACACCTTC. The chain links TRBV6-5 to TRBJ1-2; D gene unclear. Germline assignment: CDR1 MNHEY and CDR2 SVGAGI. V lost 6 bases, J lost 8 bases, and 13 bases lay in between. The CDR3 runs to 12 residues.

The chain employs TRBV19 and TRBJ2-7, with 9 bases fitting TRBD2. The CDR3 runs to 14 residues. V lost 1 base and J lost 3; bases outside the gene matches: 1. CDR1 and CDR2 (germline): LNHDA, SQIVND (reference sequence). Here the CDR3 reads CASSIGSGSYEQYF. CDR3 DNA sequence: TGTGCCAGTAGTATAGGTAGCGGGAGCTACGAGCAGTACTTC.

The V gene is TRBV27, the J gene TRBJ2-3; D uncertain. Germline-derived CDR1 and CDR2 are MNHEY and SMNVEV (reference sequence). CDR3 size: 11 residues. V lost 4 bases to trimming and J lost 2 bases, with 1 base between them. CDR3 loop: CASSSTDTQYF. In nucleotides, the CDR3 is TGTGCCAGCAGTTCCACAGATACGCAGTATTTT.

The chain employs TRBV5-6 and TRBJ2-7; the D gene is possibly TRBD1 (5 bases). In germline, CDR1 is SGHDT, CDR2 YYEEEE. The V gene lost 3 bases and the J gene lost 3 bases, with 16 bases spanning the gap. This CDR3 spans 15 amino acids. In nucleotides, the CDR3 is TGTGCCAGCAGCTCATGGGGCGGCTATCTCTACGAGCAGTACTTC. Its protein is CASSSWGGYLYEQYF.

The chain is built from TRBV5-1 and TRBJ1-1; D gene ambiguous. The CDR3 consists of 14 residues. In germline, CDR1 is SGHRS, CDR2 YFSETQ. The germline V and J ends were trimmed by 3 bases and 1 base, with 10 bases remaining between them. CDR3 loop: CASSSPGSNTEAFF. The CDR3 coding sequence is TGCGCCAGCAGCTCTCCGGGTTCGAACACTGAAGCTTTCTTT. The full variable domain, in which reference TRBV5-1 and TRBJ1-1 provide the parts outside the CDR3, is KAGVTQTPRYLIKTRGQQVTLSCSPISGHRSVSWYQQTPGQGLQFLFEYFSETQRNKGNFPGRFSGRQFSNSRSEMNVSTLELGDSALYLCASSSPGSNTEAFFGQGTRLTVV.

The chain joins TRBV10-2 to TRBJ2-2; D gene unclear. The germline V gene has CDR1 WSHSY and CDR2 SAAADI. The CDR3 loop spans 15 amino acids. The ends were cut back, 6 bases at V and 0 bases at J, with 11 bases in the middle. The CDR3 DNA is TGCGCCAGCAGCAAAACCGCCGCGAACACCGGGGAGCTGTTTTTT. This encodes CASSKTAANTGELFF.

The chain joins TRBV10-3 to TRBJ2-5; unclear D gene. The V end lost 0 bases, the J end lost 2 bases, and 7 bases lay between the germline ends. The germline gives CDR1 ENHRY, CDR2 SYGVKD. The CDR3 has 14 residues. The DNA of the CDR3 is TGTGCCATCAGTGAGTCAAACAATCAAGAGACCCAGTACTTC. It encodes CAISESNNQETQYF.

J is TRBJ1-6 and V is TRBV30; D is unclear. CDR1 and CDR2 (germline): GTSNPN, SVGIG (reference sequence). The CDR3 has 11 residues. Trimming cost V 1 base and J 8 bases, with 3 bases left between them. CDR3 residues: CAWSEDSPLHF. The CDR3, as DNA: TGTGCCTGGAGTGAGGATTCACCCCTCCACTTT.

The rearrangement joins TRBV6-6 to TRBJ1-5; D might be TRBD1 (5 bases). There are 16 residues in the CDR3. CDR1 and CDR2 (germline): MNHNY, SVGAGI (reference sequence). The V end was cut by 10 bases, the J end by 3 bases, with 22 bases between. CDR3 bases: TGTGCCACCGAAACCCACAACAGGTCCCCCAATCAGCCCCAGCATTTT. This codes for CATETHNRSPNQPQHF.

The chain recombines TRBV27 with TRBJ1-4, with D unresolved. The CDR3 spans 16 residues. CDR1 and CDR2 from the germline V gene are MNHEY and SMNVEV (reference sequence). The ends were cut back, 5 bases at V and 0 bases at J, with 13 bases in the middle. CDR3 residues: CASSLTLATTNEKLFF. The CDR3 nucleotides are TGTGCCAGCAGTCTGACTTTGGCGACAACTAATGAAAAACTGTTTTTT.

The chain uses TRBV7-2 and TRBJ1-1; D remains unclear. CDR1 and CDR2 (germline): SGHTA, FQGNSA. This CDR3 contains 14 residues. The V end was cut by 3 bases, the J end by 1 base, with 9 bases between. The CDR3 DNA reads TGTGCCAGCAGCTTTCTCGCAACGAACACTGAAGCTTTCTTT. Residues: CASSFLATNTEAFF.

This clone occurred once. CDR3 sequence (DNA): TGCAGCGCTTCCCAGACAGGCGTCGGAAACACCATATATTTT. This encodes CSASQTGVGNTIYF. This sequence joins TRBV29-1 and TRBJ1-3; possible D gene TRBD1, 6 bases. In germline, CDR1 is SQVTM, CDR2 ANQGSEA. This CDR3 spans 14 amino acids. The V and J ends lost 7 bases and 4 bases respectively, with 17 bases between them.

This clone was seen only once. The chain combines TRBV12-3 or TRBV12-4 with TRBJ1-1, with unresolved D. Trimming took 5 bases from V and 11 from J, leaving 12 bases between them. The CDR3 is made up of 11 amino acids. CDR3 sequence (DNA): TGTGCCAGCAGTGATGGTGGTAGGGCTTTCTTT. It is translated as CASSDGGRAFF.